The present entry profiles one T cell receptor (beta chain) with its context. Its antigen is undetermined. The source of the sample is a study of T cell responses to AZD1222 COVID-19 vaccine. The method was immunoSEQ multiplex PCR; TCRdb's version includes in-frame clones alone and lacks a portion of them. Among approximately 150,000 clones, just over 90% were seen once, and the ten largest hold 1% to 1.5%. Study-wide findings and caveats: There were mostly white British donors and more females than males, and clonal diversity was possibly underestimated.

The CDR3 loop spans 14 amino acids. Trimming stripped 6 bases from V and 2 bases from J, with 13 bases between. Germline V gene sequence: CDR1 MDHEN, CDR2 SYDVKM. Second-dose schedules of about 4 or about 12 weeks were combined. The sequenced sample was peripheral blood, obtained 28 days after the second AZD1222 dose. The rearrangement joins TRBV28 to TRBJ1-1; a possible D gene is TRBD1 (5 bases). The receptor was isolated from an adult who received the AZD1222 COVID-19 vaccine. CDR3 loop: CASRPGQTNTEAFF. The CDR3 DNA reads as TGTGCCAGCAGACCGGGGCAGACCAACACTGAAGCTTTCTTT.